The next 30 T cell receptor beta chains were all read from a single sample in a study of blood T cell repertoires in COVID-19. Using immunoSEQ multiplex PCR, the repertoire was profiled, and TCRdb retains in-frame clones only, with some absent. The data contain fewer than 350,000 clones, around 85% of them singletons. Sequencing was done on a sample of peripheral blood. The receptor set was obtained from a woman aged 30 to 39 with COVID-19, enrolled during active disease.

The chain recombines TRBV12-3 or TRBV12-4 with TRBJ2-7; D may be TRBD2 (5 bases). This CDR3 has 12 residues. The V end lost 2 bases, the J end lost 5 bases, and 7 bases lay between the germline ends. Here the CDR3 reads CASSLKRDEQYF. CDR3 nucleotide sequence: TGTGCCAGCAGTTTAAAGAGGGACGAGCAGTACTTC.

This clone appeared a single time. The chain uses TRBV27 and TRBJ2-2; D remains unclear. The CDR3 is 13 amino acids. Trimming shortened V by 6 bases and J by 3 bases, and 8 bases separated the two germline ends. From germline, CDR1 is MNHEY and CDR2 SMNVEV (reference sequence). CDR3 in amino acids: CASSHLDTGELFF. The CDR3 DNA sequence: TGTGCCAGCAGCCACCTAGACACCGGGGAGCTGTTTTTT.

The chain links TRBV19 to TRBJ1-1, with TRBD1 matching 7 bases. The trim removed 6 bases at V and 4 bases at J, leaving 11 bases unmatched. The CDR3 totals 15 residues. Germline CDR1 and CDR2: LNHDA and SQIVND (reference sequence). DNA for the CDR3: TGTGCCAGTAGCCAGGGACAGCGGAGTGGCACTGAAGCTTTCTTT. Protein product: CASSQGQRSGTEAFF.

This clone has just a few counts. The chain carries TRBV29-1 and TRBJ2-7, with a weak D call TRBD1 (6 bases). Germline values: CDR1 SQVTM, CDR2 ANQGSEA. V lost 7 bases to trimming and J lost 1 base, with 14 bases between them. This CDR3 is built from 13 residues. This chain's CDR3 is CSARQALSYEQYF. CDR3 sequence (DNA): TGCAGCGCCCGACAGGCACTTTCCTACGAGCAGTACTTC.

This sequence joins TRBV5-1 and TRBJ2-3; D is perhaps TRBD1 (6 bases). The V gene lost 4 bases and the J gene lost 1 base, with 10 bases spanning the gap. The CDR3 runs to 14 residues. The germline CDR1 and CDR2 sequences are SGHRS and YFSETQ. The CDR3 protein is CASSPGHRTDTQYF. The CDR3 DNA follows: TGCGCCAGCAGCCCGGGACACCGCACAGATACGCAGTATTTT.

This chain links TRBV6-1 with TRBJ1-2; 7 bases align to TRBD1. This CDR3 comprises 17 residues. CDR1 and CDR2 from the germline V gene are MNHNS and SASEGT. V was pared by 1 base and J by 0 bases, with 8 bases of the junction left unmatched. The CDR3 protein is CASSEVARGLANYGYTF. DNA of the CDR3: TGTGCCAGCAGTGAAGTGGCCAGGGGGTTAGCTAACTATGGCTACACCTTC.

The chain employs TRBV30 and TRBJ2-3; TRBD2 aligns across 7 bases. Looked up from germline, CDR1 is GTSNPN and CDR2 is SVGIG (reference sequence). CDR3 length: 13 residues. Trimming cost V 6 bases and J 2 bases; bases outside gene matches: 5. The CDR3 DNA sequence: TGTGCCTGCGGACTAGTTCTCACAGATACGCAGTATTTT. Encoded protein: CACGLVLTDTQYF.

The V and J genes are TRBV5-1 and TRBJ1-2, with D maybe TRBD1 (6 bases). Trimming removed 3 bases at V and 3 bases at J, with 12 bases between. This CDR3 spans 14 amino acids. Germline loops: CDR1 SGHRS, CDR2 YFSETQ. CDR3 nucleotide sequence: TGCGCCAGCAGCTGGCAAAGACAGGACTATGGCTACACCTTC. This codes for CASSWQRQDYGYTF. The full variable domain, rest sourced from reference TRBV5-1 and TRBJ1-2, is KAGVTQTPRYLIKTRGQQVTLSCSPISGHRSVSWYQQTPGQGLQFLFEYFSETQRNKGNFPGRFSGRQFSNSRSEMNVSTLELGDSALYLCASSWQRQDYGYTFGSGTRLTVV.

The chain is built from TRBV5-5 and TRBJ2-1; D is possibly TRBD1 (5 bases). With 0 bases removed from V and 1 base from J, the gap between germline ends came to 8 bases. From germline, CDR1 is SGHKS and CDR2 YYEKEE (reference sequence). This CDR3 spans 15 amino acids. CDR3 DNA: TGTGCCAGCAGCTTGGGACAGACATCCTACAATGAGCAGTTCTTC. This translates into CASSLGQTSYNEQFF. Drawing the rest from reference TRBV5-5 and TRBJ2-1, the complete variable domain is DAGVTQSPTHLIKTRGQQVTLRCSPISGHKSVSWYQQVLGQGPQFIFQYYEKEERGRGNFPDRFSARQFPNYSSELNVNALLLGDSALYLCASSLGQTSYNEQFFGPGTRLTVL.

The chain carries TRBV6-2 or TRBV6-3 and TRBJ1-1, with D maybe TRBD1 (5 bases). Trimming removed 2 bases at V and 7 bases at J, with 14 bases between. This CDR3 region has 14 residues. CDR1 is MNHEY, CDR2 SVGEGT, per germline. CDR3: CASSYGYRINEAFF. The CDR3 nucleotides read TGTGCCAGCAGTTACGGATACAGGATAAATGAAGCTTTCTTT.

The V and J genes are TRBV4-2 and TRBJ1-5, with TRBD1 identical over 7 bases. This CDR3 is 15 amino acids long. J lost 1 base, V lost 4 bases, and 4 bases had no gene match. The germline V gene has CDR1 LGHNA and CDR2 YNFKEQ. The CDR3 here is CASSRGTESNQPQHF. CDR3 coding DNA: TGTGCCAGCAGCCGGGGGACAGAAAGCAATCAGCCCCAGCATTTT.

This clone was detected a few times. The chain carries TRBV18 and TRBJ1-1, with TRBD1 matching 9 bases. V gave up 2 bases and J gave up 6 bases; unmatched junction bases: 4. This CDR3 has 14 amino acids. Germline CDR1 KGHSH, CDR2 LQKENI. DNA for the CDR3: TGTGCCAGCTCACCAACAGGGGGCGATTCTGAAGCTTTCTTT. As protein: CASSPTGGDSEAFF. Filled out from reference TRBV18 and TRBJ1-1, the complete variable domain reads NAGVMQNPRHLVRRRGQEARLRCSPMKGHSHVYWYRQLPEEGLKFMVYLQKENIIDESGMPKERFSAEFPKEGPSILRIQQVVRGDSAAYFCASSPTGGDSEAFFGQGTRLTVV.

The chain combines TRBV5-1 with TRBJ2-3, with 15 bases aligning to TRBD2. The CDR3 runs to 18 residues. Unmatched junction bases numbered 6, after V lost 2 bases and J lost 2 bases. Germline CDR1 and CDR2: SGHRS and YFSETQ. DNA of the CDR3: TGCGCCAGCAGCTTTCCCGGGACTAGCGGGGGGTACACAGATACGCAGTATTTT. Protein sequence: CASSFPGTSGGYTDTQYF.

CDR3 in DNA: TGTGCCAGCAGCAAAACGGGGGGCCTCCCGGGGGACAAGCACTCTGGAAACACCATATATTTT. This translates into CASSKTGGLPGDKHSGNTIYF. The chain combines TRBV21-1 with TRBJ1-3. TRBV21-1 represents a pseudogene. The length of the CDR3 is 21 residues.

This chain links TRBV4-1 with TRBJ2-1; 7 nucleotides agree with TRBD1. This CDR3 is 17 amino acids long. The junction had 7 bases not matched to a gene; V was cut back by 0 bases and J by 2 bases. Germline assignment: CDR1 MGHRA and CDR2 YSYEKL. The CDR3 protein is CASSQEPIGTAYNEQFF. The DNA of the CDR3 is TGCGCCAGCAGCCAAGAACCCATCGGGACAGCCTACAATGAGCAGTTCTTC.

The V and J genes are TRBV6-5 and TRBJ1-3; no definite D call. The germline CDR1 and CDR2 sequences are MNHEY and SVGAGI. V shed 7 bases and J shed 2 bases, with 12 bases lying between them. The CDR3 totals 14 residues. The DNA for the CDR3 is TGTGCCAGCAACGCCCGGGGTCCTGGAAACACCATATATTTT. Encoded protein: CASNARGPGNTIYF.

The V gene is TRBV6-5, the J gene TRBJ1-3; D remains unclear. Germline V gene sequence: CDR1 MNHEY, CDR2 SVGAGI. The V end lost 7 bases, the J end lost 0 bases, and 10 bases lay between the germline ends. This CDR3 has 14 residues. The CDR3 DNA reads as TGTGCCAGCATGTCAGTAGCCTCTGGAAACACCATATATTTT. Translation gives CASMSVASGNTIYF.

The chain's CDR3 is CASSTRGLAGGYNEQFF. The CDR3 region has the DNA TGTGCCAGTAGTACGCGGGGACTAGCGGGGGGGTACAATGAGCAGTTCTTC. The chain combines TRBV19 with TRBJ2-1; TRBD2 matches at 16 bases. CDR1 and CDR2 (germline): LNHDA, SQIVND (reference sequence). CDR3 length: 17 residues. The V segment lost 4 bases and the J segment 4 bases; nucleotides outside the gene matches: 4. Using reference TRBV19 and TRBJ2-1 for the parts outside the CDR3, the full variable domain is DGGITQSPKYLFRKEGQNVTLSCEQNLNHDAMYWYRQDPGQGLRLIYYSQIVNDFQKGDIAEGYSVSREKKESFPLTVTSAQKNPTAFYLCASSTRGLAGGYNEQFFGPGTRLTVL.

V usage is TRBV7-9 and J usage is TRBJ2-7; the match to TRBD1 covers 9 bases. Trimming removed 6 bases from V and 2 bases from J; junction bases left unmatched: 5. The CDR3 totals 14 residues. CDR1 is SEHNR, CDR2 FQNEAQ, per germline (reference sequence). In DNA form, the CDR3 reads TGTGCCAGCAGTCCCGGGACAGGGCCCTACGAGCAGTACTTC. It translates to CASSPGTGPYEQYF.

The chain links TRBV5-4 to TRBJ2-5; D remains unclear. The V end lost 1 base, the J end lost 2 bases, and 6 bases lay between the germline ends. Germline assignment: CDR1 SGHNT and CDR2 YYREEE (reference sequence). There are 13 residues in the CDR3. The CDR3: CASSLNSQETQYF. CDR3 nucleotides: TGTGCCAGCAGCTTGAACTCTCAAGAGACCCAGTACTTC.

This clone was seen a single time. CDR3 sequence: CASSSGTGLEETQYF. CDR3 DNA sequence: TGTGCCAGCAGCTCCGGGACAGGGTTGGAAGAGACCCAGTACTTC. V gene TRBV13 combines with J gene TRBJ2-5; TRBD1 matches at 9 bases. From germline, CDR1 is PRHDT and CDR2 FYEKMQ (reference sequence). CDR3 length equals 15 residues. The ends lost 4 bases at V and 3 bases at J; junction bases unmatched: 6.

V is TRBV19 and J is TRBJ2-3; TRBD2 is a possible D gene (7 bases). The CDR3 covers 14 residues. V lost 9 bases, J lost 5 bases, and 18 bases lay in between. The germline CDR1 and CDR2 sequences are LNHDA and SQIVND (reference sequence). The CDR3 here is CASGGGGRKDTQYF. In DNA form, the CDR3 reads TGTGCCAGCGGGGGCGGGGGCCGAAAAGATACGCAGTATTTT.

This clone is a singleton in its sample. The V call is TRBV29-1, the J call TRBJ2-7, with a weak D call TRBD2 (6 bases). V shed 4 bases and J shed 3 bases, with 13 bases lying between them. Germline CDR1 is SQVTM and CDR2 is ANQGSEA. This CDR3 contains 13 residues. The CDR3 DNA sequence: TGCAGCGTTGGGAGGGTCGTGGGCTACGAGCAGTACTTC. Its translation is CSVGRVVGYEQYF.

The gene calls are TRBV27 and TRBJ2-7, with 9 bases fitting TRBD1. With V trimmed by 6 bases and J by 3 bases, 9 bases remained unmatched. The CDR3 spans 15 residues. Per germline, CDR1 MNHEY and CDR2 SMNVEV (reference sequence). The chain's CDR3 is CASRHRTGDDYEQYF. The CDR3 coding sequence is TGTGCCAGCAGGCATCGGACAGGGGATGACTACGAGCAGTACTTC.

The chain employs TRBV3-1 (or the pseudogene TRBV3-2) and TRBJ1-5; the D gene is possibly TRBD1 (6 bases). The germline V gene has CDR1 LGHDT and CDR2 YNNKEL (reference sequence). The CDR3 is 14 amino acids. V was pared by 4 bases and J by 4 bases, with 11 bases between. In DNA form, the CDR3 reads TGTGCCAGCAGCCGTGGACAGCTAAATCAGCCCCAGCATTTT. It translates to CASSRGQLNQPQHF.

The J gene is TRBJ2-7, the V gene TRBV6-4; 10 bases are a match to TRBD2. This CDR3 is built from 15 residues. Germline-derived CDR1 and CDR2 are MRHNA and SNTAGT. The trim removed 3 bases at V and 4 bases at J, leaving 6 bases unmatched. CDR3 sequence (DNA): TGTGCCAGCAGTGAGTCAGCGGGGGGGCAGTACGAGCAGTACTTC. Its translation is CASSESAGGQYEQYF.

This chain connects TRBV12-5 to TRBJ2-1; 9 bases are a match to TRBD2. V trimming: 7 bases; J trimming: 6 bases; junction bases outside the gene matches: 10. This CDR3 has 15 residues. The germline gives CDR1 LGHNT, CDR2 FRNRAP. The CDR3 region has the DNA TGTGCTAGTGCCTCACCGGGACTAGCTTCCAATGAGCAGTTCTTC. This codes for CASASPGLASNEQFF.

This clone has just a few counts. This rearrangement joins TRBV7-8 to TRBJ2-6, with a tentative D call TRBD1 (6 bases). The CDR3 sequence is 18 residues long. Germline V gene data show CDR1 as SGHVS and CDR2 as FQNEAQ. V dropped 5 bases and J dropped 4 bases, with 21 bases sitting between them. Here the CDR3 reads CASSAGDRPGFGANVLTF. Here the CDR3 DNA reads TGTGCCAGCAGCGCCGGTGACAGGCCGGGATTCGGGGCCAACGTCCTGACTTTC. The full variable domain, in which reference TRBV7-8 and TRBJ2-6 provide the parts outside the CDR3, is GAGVSQSPRYKVAKRGQDVALRCDPISGHVSLFWYQQALGQGPEFLTYFQNEAQLDKSGLPSDRFFAERPEGSVSTLKIQRTQQEDSAVYLCASSAGDRPGFGANVLTFGAGSRLTVL.

The chain links TRBV24-1 to TRBJ1-1; 7 bases match TRBD1. Germline trimming cut 7 bases from V and 6 bases from J; bases unmatched to any gene: 16. Germline V gene data show CDR1 as KGHDR and CDR2 as SFDVKD. The CDR3 loop spans 16 amino acids. The CDR3 nucleotides read TGTGCCACCAGAGGGGGCGCGGGTAGAATCGGACCTGAAGCTTTCTTT. Protein sequence: CATRGGAGRIGPEAFF.

The rearrangement links TRBV20-1 to TRBJ2-7; 9 nucleotides align to TRBD2. The J segment lost 2 bases and the V segment lost 3 bases, leaving 8 bases of the junction unmatched. The CDR3 runs to 15 residues. From germline, CDR1 is DFQATT and CDR2 SNEGSKA (reference sequence). DNA for the CDR3: TGCAGTGCTAGTGAGGTTAGCGGGGGTACCTACGAGCAGTACTTC. It specifies CSASEVSGGTYEQYF.